Listed below are T cell receptor beta chains from one sample, sequenced in a study of T cell changes during pregnancy in multiple sclerosis. Clones were read by immunoSEQ multiplex PCR, and TCRdb kept only the in-frame ones, dropping some. Among around 69,000 clones listed, roughly nine tenths were seen once. This material consisted of peripheral blood, taken in the second trimester of pregnancy. All receptors derive from a female donor in good health, enrolled as a control in a pregnancy study. Both conserved end residues are part of each CDR3. A D gene is named only where the DNA matches it firmly. Part of the rows lack a size; the others show once, few, many or a class for expanded clones.

TRBJ2-1,-,-,TRBV4-3,CASSRDNRGSYNEQFF
TRBJ2-2,-,TRBD2,TRBV5-1,CASRRGLAGGPTGELFF
TRBJ1-5,-,TRBD1,TRBV6-6,CASSRQGARLSQPQHF
TRBJ2-7,-,-,TRBV4-1,CASSQAYSSYEQYF
TRBJ1-6,-,-,TRBV29-1,CSVAEETGISPLHF
TRBJ2-7,once,-,TRBV5-4,CASSQDFGRAGEQYF
TRBJ1-1,-,-,TRBV18,CASSQQGPLTEAFF
TRBJ2-3,-,-,TRBV30,CAWRTGGLGTDTQYF
TRBJ2-5,-,TRBD2,TRBV27,CASSLLTSGGPQETQYF
TRBJ2-7,-,-,TRBV30,CAWTTGGEQYF
TRBJ2-7,-,-,TRBV5-1,CASSLAGGTYEQYF
TRBJ2-3,-,-,TRBV5-4,CASSLAGSDTQYF
TRBJ2-1,-,TRBD2,TRBV4-1,CASSPLLAGGGNEQFF
TRBJ2-1,once,TRBD1,TRBV7-9,CASSLVGTGYNEQFF
TRBJ1-1,-,-,TRBV20-1,CSARDLGEAFF
TRBJ1-1,-,-,TRBV30,CAWSHGLGNTEAFF
TRBJ2-3,-,TRBD2,TRBV2,CASERGSTDTQYF
TRBJ2-1,-,TRBD1,TRBV19,CASSIGTGMSYNEQFF
TRBJ1-4,-,TRBD1,TRBV7-6,CASSLGQGDEKLFF
TRBJ2-1,-,TRBD2,TRBV27,CASQTSGGSKRIYNEQFF
TRBJ1-5,-,-,TRBV28,CASSLTPRGPSNQPQHF
TRBJ2-7,-,-,TRBV4-1,CASSQADRTPYEQYF
TRBJ1-4,-,TRBD1,TRBV28,CASSRGLEKLFF
TRBJ1-3,-,-,TRBV7-9,CASSSRDTPGNTIYF
TRBJ1-2,-,TRBD1,TRBV28,CASSPSTIQGMGSYTF
TRBJ1-1,-,-,TRBV5-4,CASSQSTGMNTEAFF